This entry describes one T cell receptor (beta chain). Its recognized antigen is unknown. No clone much larger than this one lies a single base away; base qualities are absent. Trimming removed 3 bases from V and 1 base from J, leaving 16 bases between the germline ends. From cysteine to phenylalanine, the CDR3 is 16 amino acids long. Only the CDR3 DNA stays, 48 bases, in frame from base 1. As encoded in the germline V gene, CDR1 is SGDLS while CDR2 is YYNGEE. Ficoll-Paque density gradient centrifugation was used to isolate PBMCs. These data belong to a study of T-cell memory formation after mild COVID-19 (dated by TCRdb to about 2021). A note on the overall study: TCR sequence clusters from the two donors were found to be largely donor specific. T-cell clones expanding and contracting after mild COVID-19 in two donors were tracked by longitudinal TCRalpha and TCRbeta repertoire sequencing. The cohort comprised two young, previously healthy adult volunteers, one female and one male.

Sequencer: Illumina NovaSeq 6000. TCRalpha and TCRbeta cDNA libraries were built by 5'RACE with constant-segment primers, adding sample barcodes and unique molecular identifiers. Trizol reagent was used to extract RNA from every sample. The libraries were amplified in two PCR steps, and the second step added a second sample barcode and Illumina TruSeq adapters. Sequencing of the libraries was done on an Illumina NovaSeq, producing 2 x 150 bp paired-end reads. As for the authors' bioinformatics: Demultiplexing of reads and collapsing into UMI-guided consensus sequences were performed with migec v1.2.7. Using mixcr v2.1.11, the UMI consensuses were aligned to TRA and TRB V and J templates and assembled into clonotypes. Clonotypes were classified as expanded or contracted when called significant by both edgeR and NoisET, with noise models trained on biological replicates. For edgeR calls, a false discovery rate-adjusted p below 0.01 and a log2 fold-change threshold of 1 were applied. PCA with hierarchical clustering of max-normalized trajectories of the 1000 most abundant clonotypes was used as exploratory dynamics analysis. Separately sequenced CD4+ and CD8+ repertoires were used to assign the CD4 or CD8 phenotype of responding clones. The public reads were reanalyzed by TCRdb: fastp trimming at Q25, MiXCR alignment, in-frame beta chains only. All rows with the same CDR3 protein become a single entry with the most common DNA and genes. The V and J calls, along with clone size, are taken from TCRdb and not from the paper's own processing. For this sample the table gives about 140,000 distinct CDR3 sequences, of which 15% to 20% were detected only once. In total, the top ten clones hold approximately 2% of the sample.

Summary of the overall study and its limitations: From day 15 to 85, contracting clones showed balanced CD4/CD8 phenotypes, whereas a second wave of clones that expanded from day 15 to 37 leaned towards CD4+. Contracting CD4+ clones were located mainly in the CM and EM memory subsets, whereas CD8+ clones were found to be enriched in EMRA. The second-wave clones that peaked on day 37 were not confirmed to be SARS-CoV-2 specific. Only a couple of mild cases were covered in the study, and larger cohorts including severe cases with pre-infection samples were considered necessary. Some responding clones were found in pre-infection memory, which suggests that pre-existing cross-reactive memory T cells took part in the SARS-CoV-2 response.

This TCR was sampled from an adult woman who had mild COVID-19 (a few samples of this study predate the infection). The sample titles of this study are shuffled in the database, so cell type and time point are left out; the donor was told from shared clones. This receptor chain uses TRBV9 and TRBJ1-1; no D gene can be assigned with confidence. Sequencing was carried out using PBMCs or a T cell subset sorted from them (not recorded which). The DNA reads as follows: TGTGCCAGCAGCGCAGTTAAGGGAGGCGGGAACACTGAAGCTTTCTTT. This gives the protein CASSAVKGGGNTEAFF.